A selection of T cell receptor beta chains follows, all from one sample in a study of Ad26.COV2.S vaccination and SARS-CoV-2 variants. Here immunoSEQ multiplex PCR was the method, and the copy in TCRdb shows in-frame clones only, minus some. The top ten clones hold over 8.5% of a sample with roughly 240,000 clones, over 75% of them seen once. Sequencing was performed on peripheral blood, taken in a trial of Ad26.COV2.S vaccine versus placebo. The receptors derive from a person between 18 and 59 years old who received the Ad26.COV2.S COVID-19 vaccine or a placebo. Each CDR3 is given with its conserved first and last residue.

j_call v_call cdr3_aa
TRBJ1-1 TRBV5-6 CASSLGGVTEAFF
TRBJ2-3 TRBV11-2 CASSLETSGARTDTQYF
TRBJ2-7 TRBV5-1 CASSEGGTKLRYEQYF
TRBJ2-5 TRBV3-1/TRBV3-2 CASSQSGRASQYF
TRBJ2-7 TRBV7-3 CASSLRRGEQYF
TRBJ2-2 TRBV4-1 CASSQPTGANTGELFF
TRBJ1-2 TRBV6-5 CASSYGQVINYGYTF
TRBJ2-3 TRBV18 CASSPTKTAISTDTQYF
TRBJ1-2 TRBV6-6 CASSKTGNYGYTF
TRBJ1-1 TRBV30 CAWSGQGGNAFF
TRBJ2-7 TRBV28 CASRPQGSYEQYF
TRBJ2-4 TRBV30 CAWSPGTGAMHIQYF
TRBJ1-2 TRBV3-1/TRBV3-2 CASSQGPYGYTF
TRBJ1-5 TRBV19 CASSDGPGQGSGNQPQHF
TRBJ2-1 TRBV29-1 CSVDRGSYNEQFF
TRBJ1-2 TRBV19 CASTRDSLNYGYTF
TRBJ2-5 TRBV18 CASSPTGQETQYF
TRBJ2-7 TRBV7-8 CASRPPRVQGGGEQYF
TRBJ2-7 TRBV11-2 CASTPRDKAYF
TRBJ2-7 TRBV28 CASRSIPGSGITYEQYF
TRBJ2-7 TRBV9 CASSVGGDPSYEQYF
TRBJ2-3 TRBV6-1 CASTPRGEGTDTQYF